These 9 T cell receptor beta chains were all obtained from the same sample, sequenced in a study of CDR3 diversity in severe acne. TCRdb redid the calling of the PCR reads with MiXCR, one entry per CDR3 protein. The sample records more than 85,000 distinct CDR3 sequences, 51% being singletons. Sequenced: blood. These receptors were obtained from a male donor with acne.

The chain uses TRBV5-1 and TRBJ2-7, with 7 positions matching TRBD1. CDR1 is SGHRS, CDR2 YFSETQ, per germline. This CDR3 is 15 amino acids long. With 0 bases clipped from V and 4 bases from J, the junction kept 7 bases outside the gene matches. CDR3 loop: CASSLEDRPAYEQYF. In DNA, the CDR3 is TGCGCCAGCAGCTTGGAGGACAGGCCAGCTTACGAGCAGTACTTC. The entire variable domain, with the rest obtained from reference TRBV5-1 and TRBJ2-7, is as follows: KAGVTQTPRYLIKTRGQQVTLSCSPISGHRSVSWYQQTPGQGLQFLFEYFSETQRNKGNFPGRFSGRQFSNSRSEMNVSTLELGDSALYLCASSLEDRPAYEQYFGPGTRLTVT.

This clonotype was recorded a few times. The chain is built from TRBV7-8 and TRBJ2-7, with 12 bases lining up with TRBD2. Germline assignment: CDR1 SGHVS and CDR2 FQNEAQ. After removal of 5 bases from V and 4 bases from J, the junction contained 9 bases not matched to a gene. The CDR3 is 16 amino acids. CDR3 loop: CASSPLAGGVAYEQYF. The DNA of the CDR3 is TGTGCCAGCAGCCCACTAGCGGGAGGTGTCGCGTACGAGCAGTACTTC. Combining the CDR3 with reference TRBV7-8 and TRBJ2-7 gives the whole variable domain GAGVSQSPRYKVAKRGQDVALRCDPISGHVSLFWYQQALGQGPEFLTYFQNEAQLDKSGLPSDRFFAERPEGSVSTLKIQRTQQEDSAVYLCASSPLAGGVAYEQYFGPGTRLTVT.

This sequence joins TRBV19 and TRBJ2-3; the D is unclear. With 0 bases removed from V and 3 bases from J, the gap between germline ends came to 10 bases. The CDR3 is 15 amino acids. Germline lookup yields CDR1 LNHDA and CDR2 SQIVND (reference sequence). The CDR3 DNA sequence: TGTGCCAGTAGTATAGAGGGCGTGGGGACAGATACGCAGTATTTT. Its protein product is CASSIEGVGTDTQYF.

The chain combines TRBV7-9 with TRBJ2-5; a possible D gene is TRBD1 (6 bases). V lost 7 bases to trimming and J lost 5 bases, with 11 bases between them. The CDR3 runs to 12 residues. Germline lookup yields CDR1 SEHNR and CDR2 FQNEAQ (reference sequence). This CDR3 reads CASTRQGETQYF. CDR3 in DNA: TGTGCCAGCACCAGGCAGGGGGAGACCCAGTACTTC.

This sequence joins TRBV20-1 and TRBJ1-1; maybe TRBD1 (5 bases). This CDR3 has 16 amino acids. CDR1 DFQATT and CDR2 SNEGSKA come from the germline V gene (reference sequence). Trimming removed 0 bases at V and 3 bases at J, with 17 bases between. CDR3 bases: TGCAGTGCTAGAGATTTGGGGCAGGTGTGGCACACTGAAGCTTTCTTT. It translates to CSARDLGQVWHTEAFF.

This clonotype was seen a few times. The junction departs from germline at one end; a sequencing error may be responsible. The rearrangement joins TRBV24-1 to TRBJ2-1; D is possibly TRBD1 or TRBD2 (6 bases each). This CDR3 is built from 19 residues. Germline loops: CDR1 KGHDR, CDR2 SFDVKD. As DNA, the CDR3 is TGTGCCTCCAGTGATTTGCATAAGAGAGGGGGGCCCCTTGACAATGAGCAGTTCTTC. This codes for CASSDLHKRGGPLDNEQFF.

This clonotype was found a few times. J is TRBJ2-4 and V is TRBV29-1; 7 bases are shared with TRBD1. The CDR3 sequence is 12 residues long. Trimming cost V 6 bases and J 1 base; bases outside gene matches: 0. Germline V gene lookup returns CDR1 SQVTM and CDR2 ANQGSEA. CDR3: CSVDRAKNIQYF. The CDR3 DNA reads TGCAGCGTGGACAGGGCCAAAAACATTCAGTACTTC.

CDR3 sequence reads: CATSRYRDRRTYEQYF. In DNA form, the CDR3 reads TGTGCCACCAGCAGATACCGGGACAGGCGAACCTACGAGCAGTACTTC. The rearrangement links TRBV15 to TRBJ2-7, with 8 nucleotides matching TRBD1. V lost 2 bases, J lost 2 bases, and 8 bases stayed unmatched. The CDR3 contains 16 residues. Germline V CDR1 and CDR2: LNHNV, YYDKDF (reference sequence).

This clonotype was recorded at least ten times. The CDR3 sequence: CASSKIGENTEAFF. The CDR3, as DNA: TGTGCCAGCTCAAAGATCGGCGAGAACACTGAAGCTTTCTTT. The chain links TRBV18 to TRBJ1-1; no firm D call. Germline CDR1 is KGHSH and CDR2 is LQKENI. The CDR3 totals 14 residues. With 5 bases removed from V and 1 base from J, the gap between germline ends came to 11 bases.